This is a list of T cell receptor beta chains from one sample in a study of identical twins. In TCRdb, the 5' RACE reads were re-called with MiXCR into one record per CDR3 protein. The repertoire holds about 550,000 distinct CDR3 sequences, with 20% to 25% as singletons. In addition, the sample was reused for a study of yellow fever vaccine responses in identical twins.

Sequencing was done on a sample of CD4+ T cells sorted from blood. These receptors originate from a woman aged 18 to 35 in good health. CDR3s include the opening cysteine and the closing phenylalanine or tryptophan. D genes are given only for firm matches. A row's size may be missing; if present it is once, few, many or a size class.

>NA|TRBV20-1|TRBJ2-7|TRBD2
TGCAGTGCTAGTCTGGCGGGAGCGGGGCAGTACTTC
CSASLAGAGQYF
>few|TRBV12-3/TRBV12-4|TRBJ2-1|TRBD2
TGTGCCAGCAGTTTTAGCGGGAGCCGTAACAATGAGCAGTTCTTC
CASSFSGSRNNEQFF
>NA|TRBV7-2|TRBJ2-7|TRBD2
TGTGCCAGCAGACCGGGGACTAGCGGAGGGGGGGAGCAGTACTTC
CASRPGTSGGGEQYF
>NA|TRBV7-9|TRBJ2-1|TRBD2
TGTGCCAGCAGCTTACCGCGGGGGAAGGAGCTCAATGAGCAGTTCTTC
CASSLPRGKELNEQFF
>NA|TRBV15|TRBJ2-5|NA
TGTGCCACCAGCAGAGATCTCCAGGGGGGAGAGACCCAGTACTTC
CATSRDLQGGETQYF
>few|TRBV5-6|TRBJ2-3|NA
TGTGCCAGCAGCGCAAGAAAGGGTAGCACAGATACGCAGTATTTT
CASSARKGSTDTQYF
>few|TRBV14|TRBJ2-1|NA
TGTGCCAGCAGCCAAGAATCTGGCGGGATTGAGCAGTTCTTC
CASSQESGGIEQFF
>few|TRBV12-3/TRBV12-4|TRBJ1-5|NA
TGTGCCAGCAGTTTTCCTCGTCAGCCCCAGCATTTT
CASSFPRQPQHF
>NA|TRBV11-2|TRBJ2-1|TRBD2
TGTGCCAGCAGCTGGACTAGCGGGAGTATGTCCTACAATGAGCAGTTCTTC
CASSWTSGSMSYNEQFF
>NA|TRBV12-3/TRBV12-4|TRBJ1-6|TRBD1
TGTGCCAGCAGTGACTCCGGGACAGGGCATAATTCACCCCTCCACTTT
CASSDSGTGHNSPLHF
>NA|TRBV5-5|TRBJ2-2|NA
TGTGCCAGCAGCTTCACAGCCACCGGGGAGCTGTTTTTT
CASSFTATGELFF
>few|TRBV12-3/TRBV12-4|TRBJ1-2|NA
TGTGCCAGCAGGGGTTCCAACTATGGCTACACCTTC
CASRGSNYGYTF
>NA|TRBV28|TRBJ2-5|NA
TGTGCCAGCAGCTCCGACAGATTGATACAAGAGACCCAGTACTTC
CASSSDRLIQETQYF
>few|TRBV20-1|TRBJ2-7|TRBD2
TGCAGTGCTAGAAGTGGGGCTAGCGGGAGGGCAAGCGAGCAGTACTTC
CSARSGASGRASEQYF
>NA|TRBV24-1|TRBJ2-2|TRBD1
TGTGCCACCAGTGATCACAGGGGTCCCGGGGAGCTGTTTTTT
CATSDHRGPGELFF
>few|TRBV10-3|TRBJ2-2|NA
TGTGCCATCACGAACGTAGGGCTCAACGGGGAGCTGTTTTTT
CAITNVGLNGELFF
>NA|TRBV6-5|TRBJ1-5|TRBD1
TGTGCCAGCAGTTACGGACAGGGCAGCAATCAGCCCCAGCATTTT
CASSYGQGSNQPQHF
>NA|TRBV24-1|TRBJ2-5|NA
TGTGCCACCAGTGACCCCTGGGGGCGAGAGACCCAGTACTTC
CATSDPWGRETQYF
>NA|TRBV7-2|TRBJ2-2|TRBD2
TGTGCCAGCAGCCGGGGACTAGCGGGGGCCCCCACCGGGGAGCTGTTTTTT
CASSRGLAGAPTGELFF
>many|TRBV3-1|TRBJ2-5|TRBD2
TGTGCCAGCAGCCAACTAGCGGGAGAGGAGACCCAGTACTTC
CASSQLAGEETQYF
>NA|TRBV7-9|TRBJ2-3|TRBD2
TGTGCCAGCAGCTTGACTAGCGGGGTGACCACAGATACGCAGTATTTT
CASSLTSGVTTDTQYF
>few|TRBV29-1|TRBJ2-3|TRBD2
TGCAGCGTCGACGGGACTAGCGGGGGAGATACGCAGTATTTT
CSVDGTSGGDTQYF
>NA|TRBV29-1|TRBJ1-6|TRBD1
TGCAGCGCCTCCGGGACAGAAAATTCACCCCTCCACTTT
CSASGTENSPLHF
>few|TRBV5-6|TRBJ2-7|NA
TGTGCCAGCAGCTTGCTTCACAGATCCTACGAGCAGTACTTC
CASSLLHRSYEQYF
>few|TRBV7-6|TRBJ2-3|TRBD1
TGTGCCAGCAGCCACGGGACAGGGGGTAGCACAGATACGCAGTATTTT
CASSHGTGGSTDTQYF
>few|TRBV28|TRBJ2-2|TRBD1
TGTGCCAGCAGTTTTAACAGGGGGAACACCGGGGAGCTGTTTTTT
CASSFNRGNTGELFF
>few|TRBV5-1|TRBJ2-5|TRBD2
TGCGCCAGCAGCTTGGTAGCGGGTTCGGGTTGGGAGACCCAGTACTTC
CASSLVAGSGWETQYF
>NA|TRBV5-5|TRBJ2-3|TRBD2
TGTGCCAGCAGCCCTTATCCGGGACTACAGGAGTATTTT
CASSPYPGLQEYF
>NA|TRBV11-2|TRBJ2-1|NA
TGTGCCACCCCTCAGGGGGCGGGAGATGAGCAGTTCTTC
CATPQGAGDEQFF
>few|TRBV5-1|TRBJ2-3|TRBD1
TGCGCCAGCGCCCTCGGACAGGGACTCGCAGATACGCAGTATTTT
CASALGQGLADTQYF
>NA|TRBV20-1|TRBJ2-3|NA
TGCAGTGCTATCCCGGGACTTGATACAAGGGGTACGCAGTATTTT
CSAIPGLDTRGTQYF
>NA|TRBV5-4|TRBJ2-1|TRBD1
TGTGCCAGCAGCAAAGGAGGACAGGGATCATACAATGAGCAGTTCTTC
CASSKGGQGSYNEQFF
>NA|TRBV28|TRBJ2-5|NA
TGTGCCAGCAGTGGGAAAGGGCCGTACCAAGAGACCCAGTACTTC
CASSGKGPYQETQYF
>NA|TRBV2|TRBJ2-1|NA
TGTGCCAGCGCCTCCTATTGGGACGGTGAGCAGTTCTTC
CASASYWDGEQFF
>NA|TRBV24-1|TRBJ2-3|TRBD2
TGTGCCACCAGTGATCCGCCTGGCGGGAGAGGAGCTGGCACAGATACGCAGTATTTT
CATSDPPGGRGAGTDTQYF
>few|TRBV5-1|TRBJ2-7|NA
TGCGCCAGCAGCTTGACAGGAGCCTACGAGCAGTACTTC
CASSLTGAYEQYF
>few|TRBV2|TRBJ1-1|TRBD1
TGTGCCAGCAGGCCTTTAAAGGGGGCGACTGAAGCTTTCTTT
CASRPLKGATEAFF
>few|TRBV10-3|TRBJ2-7|NA
TGTGCCATCAGAGGGTCTGCCTACGAGCAGTACTTC
CAIRGSAYEQYF
>NA|TRBV10-2|TRBJ1-2|NA
TGCGCCAGCAGTTTCTCCGAGAGGAGCTATGGCTACACCTTC
CASSFSERSYGYTF
>NA|TRBV5-4|TRBJ2-1|TRBD2
TGTGCCAGCAGCTTGGCCAGTAGCGGGGGATTCCGCTCCTACAATGAGCAGTTCTTC
CASSLASSGGFRSYNEQFF